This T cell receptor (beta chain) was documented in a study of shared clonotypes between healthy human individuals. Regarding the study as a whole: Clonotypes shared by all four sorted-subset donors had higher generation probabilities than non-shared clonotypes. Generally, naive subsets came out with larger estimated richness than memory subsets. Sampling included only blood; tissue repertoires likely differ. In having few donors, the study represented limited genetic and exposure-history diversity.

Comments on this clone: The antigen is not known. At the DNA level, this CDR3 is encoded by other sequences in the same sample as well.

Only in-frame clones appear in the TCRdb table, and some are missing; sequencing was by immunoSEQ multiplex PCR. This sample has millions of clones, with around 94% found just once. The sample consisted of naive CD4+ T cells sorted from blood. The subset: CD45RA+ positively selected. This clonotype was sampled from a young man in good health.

Here the CDR3 DNA reads TGTGCCAGTAGTATAGGGCTCTACAATGAGCAGTTCTTC. It encodes CASSIGLYNEQFF. The rearrangement joins TRBV19 to TRBJ2-1; D ambiguous. This CDR3 contains 13 residues. Per the germline V gene, CDR1 is LNHDA and CDR2 is SQIVND (reference sequence). The V end lost 1 base, the J end lost 3 bases, and 4 bases lay between the germline ends. The full variable domain, rest sourced from reference TRBV19 and TRBJ2-1, is DGGITQSPKYLFRKEGQNVTLSCEQNLNHDAMYWYRQDPGQGLRLIYYSQIVNDFQKGDIAEGYSVSREKKESFPLTVTSAQKNPTAFYLCASSIGLYNEQFFGPGTRLTVL.